Listed here are 8 T cell receptor beta chains from one sample, sequenced in a study of T cell repertoires in cytomegalovirus infection. TCRdb ran MiXCR on the reads and lists one entry per CDR3 protein. Among 570,000 or so distinct CDR3 sequences listed, roughly 43% were seen once. Their antigens remain unidentified. The sample here was cultured PBMCs, taken from culture after CMV antigen stimulation. These receptor sequences come from a human donor in good health (CMV status not recorded). Some clones in this sample may be carry-over from other donors' samples.

This clonotype was observed a few times. The chain couples TRBV11-3 to TRBJ2-2, with TRBD2 identical over 9 bases. The V and J ends lost 5 bases and 5 bases, in that order; junction bases with no gene match: 6. The CDR3 runs 15 residues. Germline CDR1 SGHNT, CDR2 YENEEA. CDR3 DNA: TGTGCCAGCAGCCATAGCGGGAGTCGAACCGGGGAGCTGTTTTTT. Protein product: CASSHSGSRTGELFF. Full variable domain (rest looked up from reference TRBV11-3 and TRBJ2-2): EAGVVQSPRYKIIEKKQPVAFWCNPISGHNTLYWYLQNLGQGPELLIRYENEEAVDDSQLPKDRFSAERLKGVDSTLKIQPAELGDSAVYLCASSHSGSRTGELFFGEGSRLTVL.

This clonotype was found a few times. This chain links TRBV29-1 with TRBJ1-1; D possibly corresponds to TRBD1 (6 bases). Germline V gene lookup returns CDR1 SQVTM and CDR2 ANQGSEA. The CDR3 has 14 residues. Trimming stripped 7 bases from V and 4 bases from J, with 19 bases between. CDR3 nucleotides: TGCAGCGCCTTGACAGGCACTCAGGGCACTGAAGCTTTCTTT. Protein product: CSALTGTQGTEAFF.

The gene calls are TRBV7-4 and TRBJ2-1, with D perhaps TRBD1 (6 bases). V was trimmed by 0 bases and J by 14 bases, leaving 11 bases between them. The length of the CDR3 is 12 residues. Per germline, CDR1 SGHVT and CDR2 SQSDAQ. The CDR3 DNA reads TGTGCCAGCAGCTTAGCGCGACAGGCTAAGTTCTTC. This gives the protein CASSLARQAKFF.

This clonotype was picked up a small number of times. This chain uses TRBV7-2 with TRBJ2-7; possible D gene TRBD2, 6 bases. The V end lost 8 bases, the J end lost 5 bases, and 22 bases lay between the germline ends. The CDR3 totals 15 residues. The germline gives CDR1 SGHTA, CDR2 FQGNSA. The CDR3 spells CASSPRRDPQDEQYF. Written as DNA, the CDR3 is TGTGCCAGCTCCCCCCGGAGGGATCCCCAGGACGAGCAGTACTTC.

The chain carries TRBV7-8 and TRBJ1-4; TRBD1 aligns across 8 bases. Trimming cost V 2 bases and J 0 bases; bases outside gene matches: 8. The germline V gene has CDR1 SGHVS and CDR2 FQNEAQ. The CDR3 is made up of 18 amino acids. CDR3 in DNA: TGTGCCAGCAGCTTACAGGGGGCGTGGCCTTCAACTAATGAAAAACTGTTTTTT. Translating it yields CASSLQGAWPSTNEKLFF.

The table lists this clonotype with a few counts. The rearrangement links TRBV12-3 or TRBV12-4 to TRBJ1-2, with D possibly matching TRBD1 (6 bases). V lost 6 bases and J lost 7, with 12 bases in between. This CDR3 has 12 amino acids. CDR3 region: CASRQGKGGYTF. Here the CDR3 DNA reads TGTGCCAGCAGACAGGGCAAGGGTGGCTACACCTTC.

J is TRBJ2-3 and V is TRBV7-2; 15 bases line up with TRBD2. The CDR3 covers 20 residues. In germline, CDR1 is SGHTA, CDR2 FQGNSA. With V trimmed by 5 bases and J by 2 bases, 14 bases remained unmatched. CDR3: CASSLDPSGLAGGYTDTQYF. The CDR3 nucleotides read TGTGCCAGCAGCCTCGACCCCTCCGGACTAGCGGGGGGGTACACAGATACGCAGTATTTT.

V gene TRBV10-3 combines with J gene TRBJ2-2; 12 bases fit TRBD1. CDR1 and CDR2 (germline): ENHRY, SYGVKD. The CDR3 has 16 amino acids. After removal of 6 bases from V and 5 bases from J, the junction contained 7 bases not matched to a gene. In DNA form, the CDR3 reads TGTGCCATCAGGCCCGGGACAGGGGGCAGGACCGGGGAGCTGTTTTTT. Protein sequence: CAIRPGTGGRTGELFF.